This TCR beta chain comes out of a study of cytomegalovirus exposure and HLA in healthy donors. As for the study in general: Clustering assigned 81% of the approximately 400 genotyped donors to the Caucasian-associated ancestry cluster.

V shed 2 bases and J 4 bases; nucleotides not matched to a gene: 7. The CDR3 has 15 amino acids. The germline V gene encodes CDR1 LNHDA and CDR2 SQIVND (reference sequence). Study findings and constraints: The authors later found HLA-associated TCR beta chains more clonally expanded than equally common others. Follow-up analysis later connected one missense variant in DCLRE1C with trimming of TCR beta V- and J-genes.

About this clone: Its target is unknown.

The primer mix had 60 Vbeta and 13 Jbeta primers. Clones were sequenced by immunoSEQ multiplex PCR, and TCRdb holds only the in-frame ones, with some missing. The table includes under 200,000 clones, about three quarters detected once. Sequences were obtained from PBMCs. This rearrangement joins TRBV19 to TRBJ2-7, with 8 bases fitting TRBD1. The sequence was obtained from a woman between 35 and 50 years old in good health and CMV-seropositive. Written as DNA, the CDR3 is TGTGCCAGTAGTATAACACAGGGGGGATCTTACGAGCAGTACTTC. It specifies CASSITQGGSYEQYF.